A selection of T cell receptor beta chains follows, all from one sample in a study of cytomegalovirus exposure and HLA in healthy donors. Profiled with immunoSEQ multiplex PCR; TCRdb holds only in-frame clones, not every one. The sample's table shows approximately 60,000 clones. The sample taken for sequencing was PBMCs. These receptor sequences come from a man in his thirties or forties in good health and CMV-seropositive. Each CDR3 is given with its conserved first and last residue. Fields, in order: CDR3 length, V gene, J gene, D gene, CDR3 DNA, CDR3 protein. A D gene is named only where the DNA matches it firmly.

>14|TRBV29-1|TRBJ2-1|TRBD2
TGCAGCGTTGAAGGCCTAGCGGGAGTGAATGAGCAGTTCTTC
CSVEGLAGVNEQFF
>15|TRBV19|TRBJ2-1|TRBD2
TGTGCCAGTAGCTCACTAGCGGAAGGCGACAATGAGCAGTTCTTC
CASSSLAEGDNEQFF
>12|TRBV6-5|TRBJ1-4|TRBD1
TGTGCCGCCCGACAGGGGGGGAGGAAACTGTTTTTT
CAARQGGRKLFF
>19|TRBV15|TRBJ1-5|NA
TGTGCCACCAGCAGAGATCTGCTAGGGCCCACGGGGGGCAATCAGCCCCAGCATTTT
CATSRDLLGPTGGNQPQHF
>14|TRBV4-1|TRBJ2-5|NA
TGCGCCAGCAGCCAAGTAATATTCCAAGAGACCCAGTACTTC
CASSQVIFQETQYF
>10|TRBV30|TRBJ1-1|NA
TGTGCCTGGTTGCAGGGAGAAGCTTTCTTT
CAWLQGEAFF
>15|TRBV5-8|TRBJ2-3|TRBD1
TGTGCCAGCAGCTACGGGACAGGGAGCACAGATACGCAGTATTTT
CASSYGTGSTDTQYF
>16|TRBV27|TRBJ1-2|NA
TGTGCCAGCACCTCATTTCTGGCAGGGGTTAACTATGGCTACACCTTC
CASTSFLAGVNYGYTF
>17|TRBV27|TRBJ2-1|TRBD2
TGTGCCAGCAGTAGCGAGGAACTAGCGGCCTATTACAATGAGCAGTTCTTC
CASSSEELAAYYNEQFF
>14|TRBV5-4|TRBJ1-2|NA
TGTGCCAGCAGTCCAGACGGGGGTTTCAGGGGCTACACCTTC
CASSPDGGFRGYTF
>19|TRBV4-1|TRBJ2-1|TRBD2
TGCGCCAGCAGCCAAGTGGGACTAGCGGGAGGTAGCTCCTACAATGAGCAGTTCTTC
CASSQVGLAGGSSYNEQFF
>18|TRBV4-2|TRBJ1-3|TRBD1
TGTGCCAGCAGCCAAGATACAGGGGGCTCTCTCTCTGGAAACACCATATATTTT
CASSQDTGGSLSGNTIYF
>18|TRBV19|TRBJ2-3|TRBD2
TGTGCCAGTAGTATAAGGGGACTAGCGGGGTTCGGCACAGATAAGCAGTATTTT
CASSIRGLAGFGTDKQYF
>14|TRBV7-9|TRBJ2-1|NA
TGTGCCAGCAGCTTGTTCCCAGATTTTAATGAGCAGTTCTTC
CASSLFPDFNEQFF
>14|TRBV5-1|TRBJ2-7|TRBD2
TGCGCCAGCAGCTTTACTAGCGGCTCCTACGAGCAGTACTTC
CASSFTSGSYEQYF
>14|TRBV6-1|TRBJ1-1|TRBD1
TGTGCCAGCAGACTCGGACAGGGTGTCACTGAAGCTTTCTTT
CASRLGQGVTEAFF
>21|TRBV7-2|TRBJ2-5|TRBD2
TGTGCCAGCAGCTTAGCCCCCGGGGGACTAGCGGGCGCCCAAGGTTGGGAGACCCAGTACTTC
CASSLAPGGLAGAQGWETQYF
>13|TRBV25-1|TRBJ1-2|TRBD1
TGTGCCAGCTCCCTGGACAGGAACTATGGCTACACCTTC
CASSLDRNYGYTF
>15|TRBV1|TRBJ2-5|NA
TGCACCAGCAGCCAAGATGTCGCGGGGCAAGAGACCCAGTACTTC
CTSSQDVAGQETQYF
>16|TRBV6-5|TRBJ1-1|TRBD1
TGTGCTAGCAGTTACCCGACCGGACAGGGATCGACTGAAGCTTTCTTT
CASSYPTGQGSTEAFF
>14|TRBV13|TRBJ1-1|NA
TGTGCCAGCAGCTCGGGACATCTAAACACTGAAGCTTTCTTT
CASSSGHLNTEAFF
>12|TRBV7-2|TRBJ1-1|NA
TGTGCCAGCAGCTTACTTAGCACTGAAGCTTTCTTT
CASSLLSTEAFF
>17|TRBV18|TRBJ1-3|NA
TGTGCCAGCTCACCAGCTAGGGACACGCTCTCTGGAAACACCATATATTTT
CASSPARDTLSGNTIYF
>12|TRBV6-1|TRBJ1-5|TRBD1
TGTGCCAGCAGACAGGGGAATCAGCCCCAGCATTTT
CASRQGNQPQHF
>15|TRBV7-3|TRBJ2-6|NA
TGTGCCAGCAGCCAAACGGGGTCTGGGGCCAACGTCCTGACTTTC
CASSQTGSGANVLTF
>15|TRBV9|TRBJ2-5|NA
TGTGCCAGCAGCGCTCAAGCGGACCCTCGGGAGACCCAGTACTTC
CASSAQADPRETQYF
>14|TRBV6-5|TRBJ1-5|TRBD1
TGTGCCAGCAGTTGGGGACAGGGTTATCAGCCCCAGCATTTT
CASSWGQGYQPQHF
>18|TRBV9|TRBJ2-7|TRBD2
TGTGCCAGCAGCGTAGGACTAGCGGGAGGCACCTTATCCTACGAGCAGTACTTC
CASSVGLAGGTLSYEQYF
>12|TRBV27|TRBJ2-5|NA
TGTGCCAGCATGGGCTTCCAAGAGACCCAGTACTTC
CASMGFQETQYF
>15|TRBV2|TRBJ2-7|NA
TGTGCCAGCAGTTTTACCGACAGGGAGGCCTACGAGCAGTACTTC
CASSFTDREAYEQYF
>16|TRBV7-9|TRBJ2-7|TRBD2
TGTGCCAGCAGCTCCCAGACTAGCGGGAGACAGTACGAGCAGTACTTC
CASSSQTSGRQYEQYF
>12|TRBV29-1|TRBJ1-2|NA
TGCAGCGTTGTGGGGCAGAACTATGGCTACACCTTC
CSVVGQNYGYTF
>14|TRBV30|TRBJ2-7|NA
TGTGCCTGGCAGGGGAAAAGGGGCTCCTACGAGCAGTACTTC
CAWQGKRGSYEQYF
>15|TRBV9|TRBJ2-7|NA
TGTGCCAGCAGCGACCGGGAAAGCTACTCCTACGAGCAGTACTTC
CASSDRESYSYEQYF
>15|TRBV2|TRBJ2-1|TRBD2
TGTGCCAGCAACAAAGGGACTAGCTCCGACAATGAGCAGTTCTTC
CASNKGTSSDNEQFF
>13|TRBV5-1|TRBJ1-1|NA
TGCGCCAGCAGCTTGGTATCCGGGTCTGAAGCTTTCTTT
CASSLVSGSEAFF
>15|TRBV27|TRBJ2-1|NA
TGTGCCAGCACTGACTCGATCAGCTCCTACAATGAGCAGTTCTTC
CASTDSISSYNEQFF
>17|TRBV5-1|TRBJ2-1|TRBD2
TGCGCCAGCAGCTTGACCCATAGCGGGAACTCCTACAATGAGCAGTTCTTC
CASSLTHSGNSYNEQFF
>16|TRBV7-9|TRBJ2-7|TRBD1
TGTGCCAGCAGCCCAGGGACAGGGGGCTTCGTCTACGAGCAGTACTTC
CASSPGTGGFVYEQYF
>15|TRBV2|TRBJ2-2|NA
TGTGCCAGTAGAACCTGGGACATCTACACCGGGGAGCTGTTTTTT
CASRTWDIYTGELFF
>14|TRBV18|TRBJ1-5|TRBD1
TGTGCCAGCTCTCCCGGGACAGGCGATCAGCCCCAGCATTTT
CASSPGTGDQPQHF
>16|TRBV15|TRBJ1-1|NA
TGTGCCACCAGCAGAGATTGGGGGCACCCAAACACTGAAGCTTTCTTT
CATSRDWGHPNTEAFF
>14|TRBV6-1|TRBJ2-2|NA
TGTGCCAGCAGTGAAATGGAACAGGCCGGGGAGCTGTTTTTT
CASSEMEQAGELFF